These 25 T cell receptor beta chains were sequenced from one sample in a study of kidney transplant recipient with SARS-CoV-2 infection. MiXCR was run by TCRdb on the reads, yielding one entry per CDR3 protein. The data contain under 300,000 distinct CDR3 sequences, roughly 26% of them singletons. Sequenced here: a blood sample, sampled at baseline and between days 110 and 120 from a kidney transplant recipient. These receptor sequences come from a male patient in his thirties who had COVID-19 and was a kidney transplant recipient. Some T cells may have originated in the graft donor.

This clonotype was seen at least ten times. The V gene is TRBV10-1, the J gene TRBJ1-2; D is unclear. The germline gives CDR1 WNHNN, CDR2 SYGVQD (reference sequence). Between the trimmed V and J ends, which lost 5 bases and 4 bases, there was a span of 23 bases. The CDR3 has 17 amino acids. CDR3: CASSQLLRSRKTYGYTF. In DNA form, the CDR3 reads TGCGCCAGCAGTCAACTCCTAAGATCGCGAAAGACCTATGGCTACACCTTC.

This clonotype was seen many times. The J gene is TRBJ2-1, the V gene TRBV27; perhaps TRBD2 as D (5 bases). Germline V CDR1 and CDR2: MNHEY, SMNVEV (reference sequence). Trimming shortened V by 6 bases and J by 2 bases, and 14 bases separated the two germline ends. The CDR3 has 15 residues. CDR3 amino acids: CASSSGEGTYNEQFF. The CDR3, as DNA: TGTGCCAGCAGCTCCGGGGAAGGGACCTACAATGAGCAGTTCTTC.

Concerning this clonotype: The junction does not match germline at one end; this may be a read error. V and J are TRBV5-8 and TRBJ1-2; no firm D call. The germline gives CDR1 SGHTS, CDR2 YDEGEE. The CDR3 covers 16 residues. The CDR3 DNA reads TGTGCCAGCAGGACCCGTCATCCACGAAAGACCTATGGCTGCACCTTC. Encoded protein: CASRTRHPRKTYGCTF.

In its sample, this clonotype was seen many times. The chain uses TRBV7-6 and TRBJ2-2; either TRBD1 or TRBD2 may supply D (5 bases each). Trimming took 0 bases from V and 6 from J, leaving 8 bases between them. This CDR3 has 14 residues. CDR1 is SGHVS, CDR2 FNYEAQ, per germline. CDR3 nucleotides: TGTGCCAGCAGCTTAGCCGGGGCCCCCGGGGAGCTGTTTTTT. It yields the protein CASSLAGAPGELFF.

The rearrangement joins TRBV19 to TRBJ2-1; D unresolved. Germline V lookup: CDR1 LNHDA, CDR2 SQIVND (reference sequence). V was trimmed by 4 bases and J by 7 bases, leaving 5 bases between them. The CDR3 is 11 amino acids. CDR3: CASSTVNEQFF. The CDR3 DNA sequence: TGTGCCAGTAGTACGGTAAATGAGCAGTTCTTC.

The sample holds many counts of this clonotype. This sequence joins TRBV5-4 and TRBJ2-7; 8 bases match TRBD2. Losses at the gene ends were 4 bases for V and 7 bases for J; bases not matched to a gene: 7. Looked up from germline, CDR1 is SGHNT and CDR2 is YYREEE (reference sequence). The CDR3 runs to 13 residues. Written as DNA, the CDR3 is TGTGCCAGCAGCCCCAACCCGGGGGGGGAGCAGTACTTC. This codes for CASSPNPGGEQYF.

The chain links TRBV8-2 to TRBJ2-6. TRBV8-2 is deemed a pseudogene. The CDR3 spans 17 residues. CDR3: CGGAVRITQSRANVLTF. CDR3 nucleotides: TGTGGCGGTGCCGTGAGGATAACACAAAGTCGGGCCAACGTCCTGACTTTC.

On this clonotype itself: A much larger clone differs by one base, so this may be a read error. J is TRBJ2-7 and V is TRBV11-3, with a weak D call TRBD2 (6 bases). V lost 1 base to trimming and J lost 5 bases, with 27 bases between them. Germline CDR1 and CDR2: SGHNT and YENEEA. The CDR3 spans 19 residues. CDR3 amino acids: CASSLAHKTTGPGEDEQYF. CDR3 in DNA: TGTGCCAGCAGCTTAGCCCACAAAACCACCGGGCCGGGGGAAGACGAGCAGTACTTC.

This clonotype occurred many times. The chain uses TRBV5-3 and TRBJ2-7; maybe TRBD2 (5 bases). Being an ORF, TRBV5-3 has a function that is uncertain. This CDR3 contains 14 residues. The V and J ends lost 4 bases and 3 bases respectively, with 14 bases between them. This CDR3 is CARSQDWHRYEQYF. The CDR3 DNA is TGTGCCAGAAGCCAGGACTGGCACCGCTACGAGCAGTACTTC.

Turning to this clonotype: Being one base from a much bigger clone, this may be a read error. The chain's CDR3 is CASSPPDSREAQYF. DNA of the CDR3: TGTGCCAGCAGCCCACCTGACAGTAGAGAGGCCCAGTACTTC. J is TRBJ2-5 and V is TRBV3-2; the table's D call, TRBD1, has no DNA check behind it. TRBV3-2 is designated a pseudogene. The CDR3 length is 14 residues.

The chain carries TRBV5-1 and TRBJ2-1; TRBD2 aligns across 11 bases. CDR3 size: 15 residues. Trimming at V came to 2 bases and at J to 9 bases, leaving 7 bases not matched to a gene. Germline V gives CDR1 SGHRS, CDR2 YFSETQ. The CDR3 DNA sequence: TGCGCCAGCAGCTTAGTAGCGGGGGGGCTCGGTGAGCAGTTCTTC. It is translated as CASSLVAGGLGEQFF.

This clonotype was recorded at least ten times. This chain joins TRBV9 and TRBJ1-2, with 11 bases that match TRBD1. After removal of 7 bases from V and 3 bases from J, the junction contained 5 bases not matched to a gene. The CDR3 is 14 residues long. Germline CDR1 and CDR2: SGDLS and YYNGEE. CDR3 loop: CASGGTGGDYGYTF. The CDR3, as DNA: TGTGCCAGCGGGGGGACAGGGGGGGACTATGGCTACACCTTC. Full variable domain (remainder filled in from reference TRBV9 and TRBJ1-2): DSGVTQTPKHLITATGQRVTLRCSPRSGDLSVYWYQQSLDQGLQFLIQYYNGEERAKGNILERFSAQQFPDLHSELNLSSLELGDSALYFCASGGTGGDYGYTFGSGTRLTVV.

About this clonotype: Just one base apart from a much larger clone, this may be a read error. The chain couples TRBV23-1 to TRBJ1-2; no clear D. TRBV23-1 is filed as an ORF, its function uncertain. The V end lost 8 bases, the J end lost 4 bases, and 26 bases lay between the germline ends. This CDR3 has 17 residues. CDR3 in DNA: TGCGCCAGCGGTGCCCGCGGGCTACGCAGAAAGACCTATGGCTACACCTTC. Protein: CASGARGLRRKTYGYTF.

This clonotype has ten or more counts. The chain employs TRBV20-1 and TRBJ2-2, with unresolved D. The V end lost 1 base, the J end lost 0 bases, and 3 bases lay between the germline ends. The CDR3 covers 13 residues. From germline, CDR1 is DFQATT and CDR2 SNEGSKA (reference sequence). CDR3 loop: CSARVPNTGELFF. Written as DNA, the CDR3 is TGCAGTGCTAGAGTCCCGAACACCGGGGAGCTGTTTTTT.

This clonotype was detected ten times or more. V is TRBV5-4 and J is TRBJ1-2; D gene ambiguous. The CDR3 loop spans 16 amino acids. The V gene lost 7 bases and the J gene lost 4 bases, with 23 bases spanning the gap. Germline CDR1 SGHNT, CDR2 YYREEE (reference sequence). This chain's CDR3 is CASSHHVPGKTYGYTF. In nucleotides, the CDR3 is TGTGCCAGCTCTCATCACGTACCAGGAAAGACCTATGGCTACACCTTC.

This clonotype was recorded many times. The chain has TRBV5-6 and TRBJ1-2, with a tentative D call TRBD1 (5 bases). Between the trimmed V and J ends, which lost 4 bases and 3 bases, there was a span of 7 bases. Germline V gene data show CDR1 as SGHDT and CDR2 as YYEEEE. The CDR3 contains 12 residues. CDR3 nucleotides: TGTGCCAGCAGCAAAGGGGACTATGGCTACACCTTC. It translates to CASSKGDYGYTF.

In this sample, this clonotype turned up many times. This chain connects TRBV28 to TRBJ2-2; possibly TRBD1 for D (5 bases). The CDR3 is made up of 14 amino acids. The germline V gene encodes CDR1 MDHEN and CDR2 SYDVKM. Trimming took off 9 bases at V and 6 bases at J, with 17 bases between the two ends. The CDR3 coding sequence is TGTGCCAGTCTCCGGACATTTGCGGCCGGGGAGCTGTTTTTT. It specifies CASLRTFAAGELFF.

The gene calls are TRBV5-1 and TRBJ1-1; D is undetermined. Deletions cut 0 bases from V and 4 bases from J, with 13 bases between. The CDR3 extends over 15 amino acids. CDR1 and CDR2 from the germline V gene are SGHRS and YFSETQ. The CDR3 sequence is CASSLDTGGITEAFF. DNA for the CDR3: TGCGCCAGCAGCTTGGATACGGGAGGAATCACTGAAGCTTTCTTT.

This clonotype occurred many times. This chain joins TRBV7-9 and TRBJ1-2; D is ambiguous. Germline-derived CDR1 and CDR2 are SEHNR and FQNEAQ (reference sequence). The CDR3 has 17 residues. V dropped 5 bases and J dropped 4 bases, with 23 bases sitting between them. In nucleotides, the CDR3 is TGTGCCAGCAGCACGAACGCATACCATGGAAAGACCTATGGCTACACCTTC. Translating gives CASSTNAYHGKTYGYTF.

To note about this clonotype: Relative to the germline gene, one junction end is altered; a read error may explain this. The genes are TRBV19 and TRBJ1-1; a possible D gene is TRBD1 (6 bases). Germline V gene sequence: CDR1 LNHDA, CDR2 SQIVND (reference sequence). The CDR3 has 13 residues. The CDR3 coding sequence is TGTGCCAATAGTGATAGCAGGGGCACTGAAGCTTTCTTT. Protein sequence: CANSDSRGTEAFF.

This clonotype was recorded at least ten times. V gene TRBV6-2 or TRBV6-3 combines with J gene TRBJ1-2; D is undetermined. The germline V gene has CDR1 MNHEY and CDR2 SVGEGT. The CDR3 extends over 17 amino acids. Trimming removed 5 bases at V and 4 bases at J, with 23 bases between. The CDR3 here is CASSRNTCIGKTYGYTF. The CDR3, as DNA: TGTGCCAGCAGTAGAAACACCTGCATCGGAAAGACCTATGGCTACACCTTC.

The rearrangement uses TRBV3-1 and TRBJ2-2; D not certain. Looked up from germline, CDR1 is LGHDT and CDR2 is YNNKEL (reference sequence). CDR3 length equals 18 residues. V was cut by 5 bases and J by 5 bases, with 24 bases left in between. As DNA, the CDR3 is TGTGCCAGCAGCACCCGTTATCCCATTTCAGGCTTGACCGGGGAGCTGTTTTTT. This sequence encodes CASSTRYPISGLTGELFF.

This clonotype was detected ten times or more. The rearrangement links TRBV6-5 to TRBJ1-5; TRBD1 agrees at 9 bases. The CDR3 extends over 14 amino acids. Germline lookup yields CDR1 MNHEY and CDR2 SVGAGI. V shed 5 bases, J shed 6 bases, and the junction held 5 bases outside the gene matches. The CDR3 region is CASSVTGGGQPQHF. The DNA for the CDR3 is TGTGCCAGCAGTGTAACAGGGGGCGGTCAGCCCCAGCATTTT.

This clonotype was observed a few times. CDR3 nucleotides: TGTGCCAGCAGTGGTCGCTGCAGCTTCCGAAAGACCTATGGCTACACCTTC. Amino acid sequence: CASSGRCSFRKTYGYTF. This rearrangement joins TRBV12-3 or TRBV12-4 to TRBJ1-2; D is unclear. This CDR3 is built from 17 residues. V dropped 5 bases and J dropped 4 bases, with 23 bases sitting between them.

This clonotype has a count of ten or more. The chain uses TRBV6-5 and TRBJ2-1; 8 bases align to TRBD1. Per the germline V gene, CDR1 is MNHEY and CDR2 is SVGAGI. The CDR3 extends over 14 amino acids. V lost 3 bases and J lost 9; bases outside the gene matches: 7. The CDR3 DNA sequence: TGTGCCAGCAGTTATCGGCAGGGGGCTTTTGAGCAGTTCTTC. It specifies CASSYRQGAFEQFF.